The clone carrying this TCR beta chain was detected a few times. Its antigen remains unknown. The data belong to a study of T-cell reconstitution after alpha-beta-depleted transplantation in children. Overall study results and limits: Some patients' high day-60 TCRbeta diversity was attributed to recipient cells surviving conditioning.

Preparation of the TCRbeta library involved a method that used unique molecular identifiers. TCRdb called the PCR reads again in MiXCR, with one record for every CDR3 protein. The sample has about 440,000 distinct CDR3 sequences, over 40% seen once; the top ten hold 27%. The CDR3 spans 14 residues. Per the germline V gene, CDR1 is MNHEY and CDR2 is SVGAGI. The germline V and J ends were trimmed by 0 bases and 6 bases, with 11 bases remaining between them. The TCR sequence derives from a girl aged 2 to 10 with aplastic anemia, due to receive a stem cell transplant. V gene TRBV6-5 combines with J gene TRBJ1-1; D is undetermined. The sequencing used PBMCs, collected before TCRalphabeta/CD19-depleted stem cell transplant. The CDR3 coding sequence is TGTGCCAGCAGTTACTCGCCAGGCGTGGCTGAAGCTTTCTTT. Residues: CASSYSPGVAEAFF.